The sequence of this T cell receptor (beta chain) was determined in a study of a mutant IDH1 vaccine in newly diagnosed glioma. Study at large: In some groups vaccination began 4-6 weeks post-radiotherapy; others received it with temozolomide. Every participant had undergone radiotherapy, temozolomide, or both before, and most underwent both.

Trimming shortened V by 4 bases and J by 6 bases, and 16 bases separated the two germline ends. The V gene's germline CDR1 is SGHDT and CDR2 YYEEEE. This CDR3 spans 14 amino acids. Sequencing was performed with immunoSEQ multiplex PCR; in TCRdb, only in-frame clones are kept and a portion is missing. This sample yields 56,000 or so clones, of which around three quarters are seen a single time; roughly 5% belongs to the top ten. Time point defined: week 47, end of study. Every vaccination contained 300 ug of the mutant IDH1 20-mer peptide and was paired with topical imiquimod. As regards this clone: Its antigen remains unknown.

The rearrangement uses TRBV5-6 and TRBJ2-5; TRBD2 is a possible D gene (5 bases). This TCR was sampled from a man aged 45 to 65 with glioma. The sample here was PBMCs, taken from a glioma patient whose treatment included an IDH1 peptide vaccine. CDR3 sequence (DNA): TGTGCCAGCAGCCACCGGGATCAAGGAAAGACCCAGTACTTC. Translated: CASSHRDQGKTQYF. Based on the CDR3 plus reference TRBV5-6 and TRBJ2-5, the full variable domain is DAGVTQSPTHLIKTRGQQVTLRCSPKSGHDTVSWYQQALGQGPQFIFQYYEEEERQRGNFPDRFSGHQFPNYSSELNVNALLLGDSALYLCASSHRDQGKTQYFGPGTRLLVL.